A selection of T cell receptor beta chains follows, all from one sample in a study of shared clonotypes between healthy human individuals. The protocol was immunoSEQ multiplex PCR, while the TCRdb copy is restricted to in-frame clones and leaves out a portion. The data contain over a million clones, roughly 74% of them seen just once; the ten biggest clones take up around 0.6%. The sample consisted of memory CD4+ T cells from PBMCs. These receptor sequences come from a young man in good health. Some clones in this sample may be carry-over from other donors' samples. The CDR3 runs from the conserved cysteine through the conserved F or W. D genes are given only for firm matches. Expanded clones are given a class, and other clones once, few, many or no size at all.

cdr3_aa: CASSLWGTGLAEKLFF; cdr3_nt: TGTGCCAGCAGTTTATGGGGGACAGGGTTAGCGGAAAAACTGTTTTTT; d_call: TRBD1; v_call: TRBV28; clone_size: .; j_call: TRBJ1-4
cdr3_aa: CASSRGTGNMNTEAFF; cdr3_nt: TGCGCCAGCAGCCGAGGGACAGGGAACATGAACACTGAAGCTTTCTTT; d_call: TRBD1; v_call: TRBV5-1; clone_size: .; j_call: TRBJ1-1
cdr3_aa: CASSVGQGASGANVLTF; cdr3_nt: TGTGCCAGCAGTGTAGGACAGGGGGCTTCTGGGGCCAACGTCCTGACTTTC; d_call: TRBD1; v_call: TRBV2; clone_size: .; j_call: TRBJ2-6
cdr3_aa: CASSLANRLNTIYF; cdr3_nt: TGTGCCAGCAGCTTAGCGAACCGCTTAAACACCATATATTTT; d_call: .; v_call: TRBV7-8; clone_size: .; j_call: TRBJ1-3
cdr3_aa: CASSYGGKETEAFF; cdr3_nt: TGTGCCAGCAGTTACGGGGGCAAGGAGACTGAAGCTTTCTTT; d_call: .; v_call: TRBV6-5; clone_size: .; j_call: TRBJ1-1
cdr3_aa: CASSYDSGNTIYF; cdr3_nt: TGTGCCAGCAGCTATGACAGTGGAAACACCATATATTTT; d_call: .; v_call: TRBV7-2; clone_size: once; j_call: TRBJ1-3
cdr3_aa: CASSYAIAGESRQQYF; cdr3_nt: TGTGCCAGCAGTTACGCGATAGCGGGAGAATCACGACAGCAGTACTTC; d_call: TRBD2; v_call: TRBV6-5; clone_size: .; j_call: TRBJ2-7
cdr3_aa: CASSPGQGRADTQYF; cdr3_nt: TGTGCCAGCAGCCCGGGACAGGGTAGGGCAGATACGCAGTATTTT; d_call: TRBD1; v_call: TRBV5-4; clone_size: .; j_call: TRBJ2-3
cdr3_aa: CAWSIGAHEKLFF; cdr3_nt: TGTGCCTGGAGTATTGGGGCTCATGAAAAACTGTTTTTT; d_call: .; v_call: TRBV30; clone_size: .; j_call: TRBJ1-4
cdr3_aa: CASSPLAGGLYSGANVLTF; cdr3_nt: TGTGCCAGCAGCCCATTAGCAGGGGGCTTATACTCTGGGGCCAACGTCCTGACTTTC; d_call: TRBD1; v_call: TRBV27; clone_size: once; j_call: TRBJ2-6
cdr3_aa: CASSLNGVTNEKLFF; cdr3_nt: TGCGCCAGCAGCTTGAACGGGGTTACTAATGAAAAACTGTTTTTT; d_call: .; v_call: TRBV5-1; clone_size: .; j_call: TRBJ1-4
cdr3_aa: CASSLNSGGPGETQYF; cdr3_nt: TGTGCCAGCAGCTTGAACAGCGGGGGTCCGGGAGAGACCCAGTACTTC; d_call: TRBD2; v_call: TRBV11-2; clone_size: .; j_call: TRBJ2-5
cdr3_aa: CAWRSAGVGYIQYF; cdr3_nt: TGTGCCTGGAGGTCTGCGGGAGTGGGTTACATTCAGTACTTC; d_call: TRBD2; v_call: TRBV30; clone_size: few; j_call: TRBJ2-4
cdr3_aa: CASSLTRWEKLFF; cdr3_nt: TGTGCCAGCAGCCTTACCCGTTGGGAAAAACTGTTTTTT; d_call: .; v_call: TRBV5-5; clone_size: .; j_call: TRBJ1-4
cdr3_aa: CASSWTGYSNQPQHF; cdr3_nt: TGTGCCAGCAGCTGGACAGGGTATAGCAATCAGCCCCAGCATTTT; d_call: TRBD1; v_call: TRBV7-2; clone_size: .; j_call: TRBJ1-5
cdr3_aa: CASSFGPAGELFF; cdr3_nt: TGTGCCAGCAGCTTCGGACCAGCGGGGGAGCTGTTTTTT; d_call: .; v_call: TRBV7-3; clone_size: .; j_call: TRBJ2-2
cdr3_aa: CASSLGIAGGIEQYF; cdr3_nt: TGTGCCAGCAGCCTCGGGATTGCGGGAGGGATCGAGCAGTACTTC; d_call: TRBD2; v_call: TRBV7-2; clone_size: .; j_call: TRBJ2-7
cdr3_aa: CASSPLKGGADTQYF; cdr3_nt: TGTGCCAGCTCACCACTGAAGGGGGGTGCAGATACGCAGTATTTT; d_call: .; v_call: TRBV18; clone_size: once; j_call: TRBJ2-3
cdr3_aa: CASSASRDSELFF; cdr3_nt: TGTGCCAGCAGTGCAAGCCGGGACAGCGAGCTGTTTTTT; d_call: TRBD1; v_call: TRBV6-4; clone_size: .; j_call: TRBJ2-2
cdr3_aa: CASSLTGSYGYTF; cdr3_nt: TGTGCCAGCTCGCTGACAGGGTCCTATGGCTACACCTTC; d_call: TRBD1; v_call: TRBV18; clone_size: .; j_call: TRBJ1-2
cdr3_aa: CASRWTGKEAFF; cdr3_nt: TGTGCCAGCCGCTGGACAGGCAAAGAAGCTTTCTTT; d_call: TRBD1; v_call: TRBV25-1; clone_size: many; j_call: TRBJ1-1
cdr3_aa: CASSDAPLAARDEQFF; cdr3_nt: TGTGCCAGCAGTGACGCCCCCCTAGCGGCGCGCGATGAGCAGTTCTTC; d_call: TRBD2; v_call: TRBV27; clone_size: .; j_call: TRBJ2-1
cdr3_aa: CASSYGAVYGYTF; cdr3_nt: TGTGCCAGCAGTTATGGGGCTGTGTATGGCTACACCTTC; d_call: .; v_call: TRBV5-4; clone_size: .; j_call: TRBJ1-2
cdr3_aa: CASSSPTEVNEQYF; cdr3_nt: TGTGCCAGCAGCTCCCCAACAGAGGTTAACGAGCAGTACTTC; d_call: .; v_call: TRBV11-1; clone_size: .; j_call: TRBJ2-7
cdr3_aa: CASSSTGRGEAFF; cdr3_nt: TGCGCCAGCAGCTCCACAGGGCGCGGTGAAGCTTTCTTT; d_call: .; v_call: TRBV5-1; clone_size: .; j_call: TRBJ1-1
cdr3_aa: CASSEGGLGNTEAFF; cdr3_nt: TGTGCCAGCAGTGAAGGAGGGTTGGGGAACACTGAAGCTTTCTTT; d_call: .; v_call: TRBV6-1; clone_size: .; j_call: TRBJ1-1
cdr3_aa: CASSRNTGELFF; cdr3_nt: TGTGCCAGCAGCCGGAACACCGGGGAGCTGTTTTTT; d_call: .; v_call: TRBV27; clone_size: .; j_call: TRBJ2-2
cdr3_aa: CAWSRGSSYNSPLHF; cdr3_nt: TGTGCCTGGAGTAGGGGGAGCTCCTATAATTCACCCCTCCACTTT; d_call: .; v_call: TRBV30; clone_size: .; j_call: TRBJ1-6
cdr3_aa: CATSRGQGGEQYF; cdr3_nt: TGTGCCACCAGCAGGGGACAGGGCGGGGAGCAGTACTTC; d_call: TRBD1; v_call: TRBV15; clone_size: .; j_call: TRBJ2-7
cdr3_aa: CASRRRAGGGDIQYF; cdr3_nt: TGTGCCAGCAGAAGACGAGCGGGAGGCGGAGACATTCAGTACTTC; d_call: TRBD2; v_call: TRBV6-6; clone_size: few; j_call: TRBJ2-4
cdr3_aa: CASSPPAGGPYNEQFF; cdr3_nt: TGTGCCAGCTCACCCCCCGCGGGAGGGCCCTACAATGAGCAGTTCTTC; d_call: TRBD2; v_call: TRBV18; clone_size: .; j_call: TRBJ2-1
cdr3_aa: CASSLSASTGLGGQPQHF; cdr3_nt: TGCGCCAGCAGCTTGAGTGCGTCGACAGGGCTAGGCGGTCAGCCCCAGCATTTT; d_call: TRBD1; v_call: TRBV5-1; clone_size: few; j_call: TRBJ1-5
cdr3_aa: CASSKWGRGDYGYTF; cdr3_nt: TGTGCCAGCAGTAAATGGGGACGGGGCGACTATGGCTACACCTTC; d_call: .; v_call: TRBV6-1; clone_size: .; j_call: TRBJ1-2
cdr3_aa: CASSLTNSNTGELFF; cdr3_nt: TGTGCCAGCAGCTTGACTAACTCGAACACCGGGGAGCTGTTTTTT; d_call: .; v_call: TRBV7-3; clone_size: .; j_call: TRBJ2-2
cdr3_aa: CASSPRMRLANYNEQFF; cdr3_nt: TGCGCCAGCAGCCCCAGGATGCGTCTAGCGAACTACAATGAGCAGTTCTTC; d_call: .; v_call: TRBV4-1; clone_size: .; j_call: TRBJ2-1
cdr3_aa: CASGKGQAAQYF; cdr3_nt: TGTGCCAGCGGCAAAGGACAGGCGGCCCAGTACTTC; d_call: TRBD1; v_call: TRBV16; clone_size: .; j_call: TRBJ2-5
cdr3_aa: CASSLVPNTEAFF; cdr3_nt: TGTGCCAGCAGCTTGGTGCCGAACACTGAAGCTTTCTTT; d_call: .; v_call: TRBV5-4; clone_size: .; j_call: TRBJ1-1
cdr3_aa: CASSTPGGNEKLFF; cdr3_nt: TGTGCCAGCAGTACGCCAGGGGGCAATGAAAAACTGTTTTTT; d_call: TRBD1; v_call: TRBV28; clone_size: few; j_call: TRBJ1-4
cdr3_aa: CASSNMGVKTGLYSNQPQHF; cdr3_nt: TGTGCCAGCAGTAATATGGGGGTAAAGACCGGACTCTATAGCAATCAGCCCCAGCATTTT; d_call: .; v_call: TRBV28; clone_size: .; j_call: TRBJ1-5
cdr3_aa: CASSPPGISWRNEQFF; cdr3_nt: TGTGCCAGCTCACCACCCGGGATATCTTGGAGGAATGAGCAGTTCTTC; d_call: .; v_call: TRBV18; clone_size: .; j_call: TRBJ2-1
cdr3_aa: CASSLGEGNTIYF; cdr3_nt: TGTGCCAGCAGCCTTGGGGAGGGAAACACCATATATTTT; d_call: .; v_call: TRBV7-9; clone_size: once; j_call: TRBJ1-3
cdr3_aa: CASSAQGSGNEKLFF; cdr3_nt: TGCGCCAGCAGCGCCCAGGGGAGTGGTAATGAAAAACTGTTTTTT; d_call: .; v_call: TRBV5-1; clone_size: .; j_call: TRBJ1-4
cdr3_aa: CASRAELAGTYEQYF; cdr3_nt: TGTGCCAGCAGGGCCGAACTAGCGGGAACCTACGAGCAGTACTTC; d_call: TRBD2; v_call: TRBV6-6; clone_size: .; j_call: TRBJ2-7
cdr3_aa: CASSLALGRLAGANVLTF; cdr3_nt: TGTGCCAGCAGCTTAGCGCTGGGCAGGTTGGCTGGGGCCAACGTCCTGACTTTC; d_call: .; v_call: TRBV7-9; clone_size: .; j_call: TRBJ2-6
cdr3_aa: CASQGSSGNTIYF; cdr3_nt: TGTGCCAGCCAGGGGTCCTCTGGAAACACCATATATTTT; d_call: .; v_call: TRBV19; clone_size: few; j_call: TRBJ1-3
cdr3_aa: CASSYPGQESYEQYF; cdr3_nt: TGTGCCAGCAGCTACCCGGGACAGGAATCCTACGAGCAGTACTTC; d_call: TRBD1; v_call: TRBV5-4; clone_size: .; j_call: TRBJ2-7
cdr3_aa: CSVAVGQGTSPLHF; cdr3_nt: TGCAGCGTTGCAGTAGGACAGGGGACTTCACCCCTCCACTTT; d_call: TRBD1; v_call: TRBV29-1; clone_size: .; j_call: TRBJ1-6
cdr3_aa: CASSGGTRSYNEQFF; cdr3_nt: TGTGCCAGCAGCGGCGGGACTAGGTCTTACAATGAGCAGTTCTTC; d_call: TRBD2; v_call: TRBV9; clone_size: .; j_call: TRBJ2-1
cdr3_aa: CASRLSGGNQPQHF; cdr3_nt: TGTGCCAGCAGGCTCTCAGGGGGAAATCAGCCCCAGCATTTT; d_call: TRBD1; v_call: TRBV28; clone_size: .; j_call: TRBJ1-5
cdr3_aa: CASRDRGRLNTEAFF; cdr3_nt: TGTGCCAGCAGGGACAGGGGGCGCTTAAACACTGAAGCTTTCTTT; d_call: TRBD1; v_call: TRBV6-1; clone_size: .; j_call: TRBJ1-1
cdr3_aa: CASSEAMGLRRKGYTF; cdr3_nt: TGTGCCAGCAGTGAAGCAATGGGACTCAGACGAAAGGGCTACACCTTC; d_call: .; v_call: TRBV2; clone_size: .; j_call: TRBJ1-2
cdr3_aa: CASSWGTSGSNEQFF; cdr3_nt: TGTGCCAGCAGCTGGGGGACTAGCGGGAGCAATGAGCAGTTCTTC; d_call: TRBD2; v_call: TRBV5-6; clone_size: .; j_call: TRBJ2-1
cdr3_aa: CAWSTGANVLTF; cdr3_nt: TGTGCCTGGAGCACTGGGGCCAACGTCCTGACTTTC; d_call: .; v_call: TRBV30; clone_size: .; j_call: TRBJ2-6
cdr3_aa: CATSRVRSGVSNQPQHF; cdr3_nt: TGTGCCACCAGCAGAGTCCGTTCAGGGGTGAGCAATCAGCCCCAGCATTTT; d_call: .; v_call: TRBV15; clone_size: .; j_call: TRBJ1-5
cdr3_aa: CASSPRRESFSYEQYF; cdr3_nt: TGTGCCAGCAGTCCACGGCGGGAATCTTTTTCCTACGAGCAGTACTTC; d_call: .; v_call: TRBV6-7; clone_size: .; j_call: TRBJ2-7
cdr3_aa: CASSFSRGPQYF; cdr3_nt: TGTGCCAGCAGTTTTAGTAGGGGTCCGCAGTACTTC; d_call: .; v_call: TRBV25-1; clone_size: .; j_call: TRBJ2-7
cdr3_aa: CASTKGLAGVVETQYF; cdr3_nt: TGTGCCAGCACCAAGGGACTAGCGGGAGTGGTGGAGACCCAGTACTTC; d_call: TRBD2; v_call: TRBV5-4; clone_size: .; j_call: TRBJ2-5
cdr3_aa: CASSQGLSSRDTGELFF; cdr3_nt: TGCGCCAGCAGCCAGGGACTGTCTAGCCGTGACACCGGGGAGCTGTTTTTT; d_call: .; v_call: TRBV5-1; clone_size: .; j_call: TRBJ2-2